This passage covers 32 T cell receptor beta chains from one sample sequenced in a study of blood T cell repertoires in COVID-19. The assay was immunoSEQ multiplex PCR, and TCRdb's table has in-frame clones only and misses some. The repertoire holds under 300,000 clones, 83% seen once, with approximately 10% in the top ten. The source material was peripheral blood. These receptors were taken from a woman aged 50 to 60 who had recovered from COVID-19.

CDR3: CASSLGGGANEKLFF. The CDR3 coding sequence is TGCGCCAGCAGCTTGGGCGGGGGAGCTAATGAAAAACTGTTTTTT. This chain connects TRBV5-1 to TRBJ1-4, with D maybe TRBD1 (5 bases). The CDR3 contains 15 residues. Trimming pared 0 bases from V and 3 bases from J, leaving 9 bases between. CDR1 and CDR2 from the germline V gene are SGHRS and YFSETQ. The full variable domain, its missing parts supplied by reference TRBV5-1 and TRBJ1-4, is KAGVTQTPRYLIKTRGQQVTLSCSPISGHRSVSWYQQTPGQGLQFLFEYFSETQRNKGNFPGRFSGRQFSNSRSEMNVSTLELGDSALYLCASSLGGGANEKLFFGSGTQLSVL.

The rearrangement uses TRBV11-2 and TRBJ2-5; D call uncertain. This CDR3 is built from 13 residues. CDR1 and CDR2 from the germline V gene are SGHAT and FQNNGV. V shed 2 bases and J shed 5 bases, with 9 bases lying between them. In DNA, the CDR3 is TGTGCCAGCAGCTTAAGACATGGGGAGACCCAGTACTTC. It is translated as CASSLRHGETQYF. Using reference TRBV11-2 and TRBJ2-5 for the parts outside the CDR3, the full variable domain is EAGVAQSPRYKIIEKRQSVAFWCNPISGHATLYWYQQILGQGPKLLIQFQNNGVVDDSQLPKDRFSAERLKGVDSTLKIQPAKLEDSAVYLCASSLRHGETQYFGPGTRLLVL.

In DNA, the CDR3 is TGTGCCAGCAGGGTATGGAGACTACAGTCTGGAAACACCATATATTTT. Its protein product is CASRVWRLQSGNTIYF. J is TRBJ1-3 and V is TRBV21-1. TRBV21-1 constitutes a pseudogene. CDR3 length: 16 residues.

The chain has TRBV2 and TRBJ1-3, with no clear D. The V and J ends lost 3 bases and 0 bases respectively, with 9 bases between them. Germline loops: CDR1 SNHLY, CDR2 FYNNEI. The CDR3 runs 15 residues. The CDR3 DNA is TGTGCCAGCAGTGAGCAAGCCCTCTCTGGAAACACCATATATTTT. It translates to CASSEQALSGNTIYF.

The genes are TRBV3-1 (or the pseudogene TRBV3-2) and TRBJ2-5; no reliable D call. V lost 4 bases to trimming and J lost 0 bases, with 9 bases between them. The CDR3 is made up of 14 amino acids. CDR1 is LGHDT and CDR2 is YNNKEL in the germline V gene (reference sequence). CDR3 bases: TGTGCCAGCAGCCCTGACAACAACCAAGAGACCCAGTACTTC. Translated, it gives CASSPDNNQETQYF.

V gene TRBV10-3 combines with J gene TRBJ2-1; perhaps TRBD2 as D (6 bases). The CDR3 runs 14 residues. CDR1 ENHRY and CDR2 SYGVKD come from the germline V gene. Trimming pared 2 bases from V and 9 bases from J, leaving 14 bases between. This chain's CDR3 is CAISEGASVLEQFF. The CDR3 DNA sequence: TGTGCCATCAGTGAGGGGGCTAGCGTGCTTGAGCAGTTCTTC.

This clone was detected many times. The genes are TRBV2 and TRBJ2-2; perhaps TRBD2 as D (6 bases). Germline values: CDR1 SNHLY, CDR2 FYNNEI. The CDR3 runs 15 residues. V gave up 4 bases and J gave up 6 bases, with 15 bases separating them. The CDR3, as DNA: TGTGCCAGCAGTGGACCCAGGGACTCCCCCGGGGAGCTGTTTTTT. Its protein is CASSGPRDSPGELFF.

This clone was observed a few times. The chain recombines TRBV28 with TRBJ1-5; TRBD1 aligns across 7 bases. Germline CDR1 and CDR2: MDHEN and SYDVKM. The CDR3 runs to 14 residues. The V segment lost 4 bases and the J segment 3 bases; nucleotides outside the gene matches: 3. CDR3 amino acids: CASSWGQNNQPQHF. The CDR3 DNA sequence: TGTGCCAGCAGTTGGGGACAGAACAATCAGCCCCAGCATTTT. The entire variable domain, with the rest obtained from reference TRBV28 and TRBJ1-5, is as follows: DVKVTQSSRYLVKRTGEKVFLECVQDMDHENMFWYRQDPGLGLRLIYFSYDVKMKEKGDIPEGYSVSREKKERFSLILESASTNQTSMYLCASSWGQNNQPQHFGDGTRLSIL.

The CDR3 DNA is TGTGCCAGCAGTTTACACTCCTACGAGCAGTACTTC. Residues: CASSLHSYEQYF. The chain employs TRBV12-3 or TRBV12-4 and TRBJ2-7; unclear D gene. The CDR3 consists of 12 residues. Deletions cut 2 bases from V and 0 bases from J, with 2 bases between.

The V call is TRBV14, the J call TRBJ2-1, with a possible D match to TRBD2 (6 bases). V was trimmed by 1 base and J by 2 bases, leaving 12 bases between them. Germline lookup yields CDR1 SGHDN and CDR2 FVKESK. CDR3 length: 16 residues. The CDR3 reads CASSQGAGRTYNEQFF. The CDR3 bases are TGTGCCAGCAGCCAAGGGGCAGGGAGGACCTACAATGAGCAGTTCTTC.

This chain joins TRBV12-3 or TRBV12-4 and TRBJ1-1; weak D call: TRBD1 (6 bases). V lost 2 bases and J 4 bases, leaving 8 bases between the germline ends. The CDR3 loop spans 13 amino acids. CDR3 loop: CASSLNRVTEAFF. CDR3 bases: TGTGCCAGCAGTTTAAACAGGGTCACTGAAGCTTTCTTT.

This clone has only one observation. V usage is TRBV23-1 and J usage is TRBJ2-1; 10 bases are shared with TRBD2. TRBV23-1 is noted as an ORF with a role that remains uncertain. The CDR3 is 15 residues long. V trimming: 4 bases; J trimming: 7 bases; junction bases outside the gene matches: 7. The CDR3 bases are TGCGCCAGCAGTCTACAGCGGGAGGGTCAGAATGAGCAGTTCTTC. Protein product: CASSLQREGQNEQFF.

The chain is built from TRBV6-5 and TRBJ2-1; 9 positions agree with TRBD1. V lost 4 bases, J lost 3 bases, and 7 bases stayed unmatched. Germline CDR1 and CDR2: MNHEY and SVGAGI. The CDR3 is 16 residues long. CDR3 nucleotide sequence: TGTGCCAGCAGTTCACCGGGACAGGGTGGCTACAATGAGCAGTTCTTC. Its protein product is CASSSPGQGGYNEQFF.

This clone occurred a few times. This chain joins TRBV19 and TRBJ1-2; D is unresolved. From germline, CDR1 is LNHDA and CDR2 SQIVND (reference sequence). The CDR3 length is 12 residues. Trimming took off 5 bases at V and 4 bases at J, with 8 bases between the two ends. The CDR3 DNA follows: TGTGCCAGTAGTTCCCGTCCCTATGGCTACACCTTC. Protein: CASSSRPYGYTF.

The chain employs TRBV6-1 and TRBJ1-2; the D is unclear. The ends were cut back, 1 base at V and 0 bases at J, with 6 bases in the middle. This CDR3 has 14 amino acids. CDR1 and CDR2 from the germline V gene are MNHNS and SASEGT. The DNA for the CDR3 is TGTGCCAGCAGTGAAGGAGGGACTAACTATGGCTACACCTTC. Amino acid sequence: CASSEGGTNYGYTF.

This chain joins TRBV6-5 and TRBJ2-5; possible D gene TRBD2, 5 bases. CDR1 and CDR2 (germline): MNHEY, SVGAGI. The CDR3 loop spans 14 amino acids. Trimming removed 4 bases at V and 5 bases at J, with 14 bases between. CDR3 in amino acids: CASSFREERETQYF. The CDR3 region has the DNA TGTGCCAGCAGTTTCCGGGAAGAGAGGGAGACCCAGTACTTC.

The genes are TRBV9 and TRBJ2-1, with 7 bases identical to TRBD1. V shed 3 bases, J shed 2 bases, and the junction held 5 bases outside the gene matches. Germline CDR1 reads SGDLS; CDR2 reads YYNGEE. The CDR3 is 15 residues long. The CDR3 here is CASSATGETYNEQFF. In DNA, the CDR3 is TGTGCCAGCAGCGCCACAGGGGAAACCTACAATGAGCAGTTCTTC.

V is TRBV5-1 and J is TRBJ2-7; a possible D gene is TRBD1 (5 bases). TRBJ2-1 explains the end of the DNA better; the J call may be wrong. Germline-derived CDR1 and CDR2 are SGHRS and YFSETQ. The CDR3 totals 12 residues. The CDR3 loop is CASSLEGDEQFF. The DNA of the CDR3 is TGCGCCAGCAGCTTGGAAGGGGATGAGCAGTTCTTC.

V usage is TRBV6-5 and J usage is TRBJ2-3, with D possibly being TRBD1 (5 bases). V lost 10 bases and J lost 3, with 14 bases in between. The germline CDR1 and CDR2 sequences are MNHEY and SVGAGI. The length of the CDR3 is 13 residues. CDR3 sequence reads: CATLRAGTDTQYF. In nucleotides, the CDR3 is TGTGCCACCCTCAGGGCAGGGACAGATACGCAGTATTTT.

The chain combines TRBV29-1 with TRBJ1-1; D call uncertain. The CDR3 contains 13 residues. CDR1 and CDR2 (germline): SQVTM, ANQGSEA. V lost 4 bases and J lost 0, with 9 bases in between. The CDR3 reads CSVAGRMNTEAFF. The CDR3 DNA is TGCAGCGTTGCAGGAAGAATGAACACTGAAGCTTTCTTT.

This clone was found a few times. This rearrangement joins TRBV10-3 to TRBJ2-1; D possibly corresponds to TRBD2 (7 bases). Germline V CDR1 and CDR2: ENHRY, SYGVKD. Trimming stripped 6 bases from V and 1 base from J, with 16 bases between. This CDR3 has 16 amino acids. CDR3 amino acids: CAIRKQGGGSYNEQFF. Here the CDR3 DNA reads TGTGCCATCAGGAAACAGGGCGGGGGTTCCTACAATGAGCAGTTCTTC.

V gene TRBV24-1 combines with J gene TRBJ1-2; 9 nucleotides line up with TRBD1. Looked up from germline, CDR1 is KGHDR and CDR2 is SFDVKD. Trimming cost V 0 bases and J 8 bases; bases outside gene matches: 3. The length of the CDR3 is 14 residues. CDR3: CATSDLDRGEGYTF. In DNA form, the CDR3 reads TGTGCCACCAGTGATTTGGACAGGGGGGAGGGCTACACCTTC.

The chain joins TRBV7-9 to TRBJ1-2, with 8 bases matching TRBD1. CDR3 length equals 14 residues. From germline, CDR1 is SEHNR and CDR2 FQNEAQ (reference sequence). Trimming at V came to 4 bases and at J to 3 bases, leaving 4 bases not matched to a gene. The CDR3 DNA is TGTGCCAGCAGCTCAGGGGGCAGGGACTATGGCTACACCTTC. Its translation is CASSSGGRDYGYTF.

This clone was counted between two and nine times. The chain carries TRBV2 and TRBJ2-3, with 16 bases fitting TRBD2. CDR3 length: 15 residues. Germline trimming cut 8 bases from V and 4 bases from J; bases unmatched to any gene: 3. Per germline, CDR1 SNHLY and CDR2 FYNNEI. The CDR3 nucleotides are TGTGCCAGCGTGGGACTAGCGGGGGGGTCAGATACGCAGTATTTT. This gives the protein CASVGLAGGSDTQYF.

This CDR3 is CASSSGGISPLHF. CDR3 sequence (DNA): TGTGCCAGCAGCTCAGGGGGGATTTCACCCCTCCACTTT. This chain links TRBV7-2 with TRBJ1-6, with TRBD1 identical over 7 bases. V gave up 4 bases and J gave up 9 bases; unmatched junction bases: 3. This CDR3 has 13 residues. Germline CDR1 SGHTA, CDR2 FQGNSA.

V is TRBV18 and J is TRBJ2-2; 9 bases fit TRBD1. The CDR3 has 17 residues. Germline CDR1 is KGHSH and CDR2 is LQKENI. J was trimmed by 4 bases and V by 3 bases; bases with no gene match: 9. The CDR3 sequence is CASSPTGDRAATGELFF. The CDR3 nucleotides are TGTGCCAGCTCACCTACCGGGGACAGGGCGGCCACCGGGGAGCTGTTTTTT.

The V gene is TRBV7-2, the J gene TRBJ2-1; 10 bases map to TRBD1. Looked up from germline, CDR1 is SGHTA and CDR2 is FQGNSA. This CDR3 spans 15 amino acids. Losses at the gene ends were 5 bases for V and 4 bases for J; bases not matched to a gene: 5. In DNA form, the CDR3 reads TGTGCCAGCAGCACGGACAGGGGGGAATACAATGAGCAGTTCTTC. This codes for CASSTDRGEYNEQFF. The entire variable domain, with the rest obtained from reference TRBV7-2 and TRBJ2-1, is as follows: GAGVSQSPSNKVTEKGKDVELRCDPISGHTALYWYRQSLGQGLEFLIYFQGNSAPDKSGLPSDRFSAERTGGSVSTLTIQRTQQEDSAVYLCASSTDRGEYNEQFFGPGTRLTVL.

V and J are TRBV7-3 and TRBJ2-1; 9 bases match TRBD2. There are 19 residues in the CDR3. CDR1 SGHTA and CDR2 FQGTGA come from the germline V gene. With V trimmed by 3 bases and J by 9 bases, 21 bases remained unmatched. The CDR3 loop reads CASSFIGGRAAGQGSEQFF. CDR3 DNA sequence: TGTGCCAGCAGCTTTATCGGCGGGAGGGCCGCGGGTCAGGGTAGTGAGCAGTTCTTC. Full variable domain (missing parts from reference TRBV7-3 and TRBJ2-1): GAGVSQTPSNKVTEKGKYVELRCDPISGHTALYWYRQSLGQGPEFLIYFQGTGAADDSGLPNDRFFAVRPEGSVSTLKIQRTERGDSAVYLCASSFIGGRAAGQGSEQFFGPGTRLTVL.

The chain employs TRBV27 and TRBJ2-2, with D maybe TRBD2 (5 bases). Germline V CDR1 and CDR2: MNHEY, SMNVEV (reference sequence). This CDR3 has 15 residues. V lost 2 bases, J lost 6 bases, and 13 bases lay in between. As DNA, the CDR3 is TGTGCCAGCAGTTTAAGAGGGCGTCCCCCCGGGGAGCTGTTTTTT. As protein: CASSLRGRPPGELFF.

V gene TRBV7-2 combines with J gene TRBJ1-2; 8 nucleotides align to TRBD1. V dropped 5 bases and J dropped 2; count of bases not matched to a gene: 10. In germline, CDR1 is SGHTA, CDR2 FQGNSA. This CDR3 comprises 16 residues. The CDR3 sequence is CASSGSGTGQNYGYTF. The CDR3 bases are TGTGCCAGCAGCGGCTCCGGGACAGGCCAAAACTATGGCTACACCTTC.

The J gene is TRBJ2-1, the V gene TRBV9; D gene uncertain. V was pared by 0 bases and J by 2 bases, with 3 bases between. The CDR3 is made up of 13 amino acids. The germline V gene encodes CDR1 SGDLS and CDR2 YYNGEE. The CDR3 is CASSVATYNEQFF. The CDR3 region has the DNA TGTGCCAGCAGCGTAGCAACCTACAATGAGCAGTTCTTC.

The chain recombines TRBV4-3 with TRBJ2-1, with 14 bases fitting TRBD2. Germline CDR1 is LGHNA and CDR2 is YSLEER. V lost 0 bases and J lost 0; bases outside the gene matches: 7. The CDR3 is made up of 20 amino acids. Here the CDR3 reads CASSQDWTSGRPSSYNEQFF. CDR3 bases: TGCGCCAGCAGCCAAGACTGGACTAGCGGGAGGCCGAGCTCCTACAATGAGCAGTTCTTC.